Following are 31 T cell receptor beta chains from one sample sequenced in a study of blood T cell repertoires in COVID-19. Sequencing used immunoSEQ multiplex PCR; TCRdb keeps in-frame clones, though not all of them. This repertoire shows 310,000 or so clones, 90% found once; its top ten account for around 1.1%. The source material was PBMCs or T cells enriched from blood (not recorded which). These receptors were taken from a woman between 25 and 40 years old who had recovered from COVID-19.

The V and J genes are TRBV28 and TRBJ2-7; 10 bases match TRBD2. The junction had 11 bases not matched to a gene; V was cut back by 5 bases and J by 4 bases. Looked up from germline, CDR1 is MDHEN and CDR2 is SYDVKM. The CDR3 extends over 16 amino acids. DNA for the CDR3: TGTGCCAGCAGTCTAGGGTCCAGCGGGAGGGCATACGAGCAGTACTTC. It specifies CASSLGSSGRAYEQYF.

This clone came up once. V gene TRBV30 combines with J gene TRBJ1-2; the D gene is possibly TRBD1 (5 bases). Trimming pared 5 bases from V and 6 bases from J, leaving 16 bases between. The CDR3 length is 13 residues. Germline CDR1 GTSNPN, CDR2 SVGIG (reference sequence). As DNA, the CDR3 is TGTGCCTGGGGGGTCCTTCAGGGAAATGGCTACACCTTC. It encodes CAWGVLQGNGYTF.

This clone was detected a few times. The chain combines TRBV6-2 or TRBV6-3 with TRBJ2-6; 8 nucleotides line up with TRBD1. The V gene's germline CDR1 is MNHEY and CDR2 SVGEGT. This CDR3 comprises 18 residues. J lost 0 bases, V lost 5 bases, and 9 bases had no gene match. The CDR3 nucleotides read TGTGCCAGCAGTAGCGTAAGACAGGGGTCCTCTGGGGCCAACGTCCTGACTTTC. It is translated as CASSSVRQGSSGANVLTF.

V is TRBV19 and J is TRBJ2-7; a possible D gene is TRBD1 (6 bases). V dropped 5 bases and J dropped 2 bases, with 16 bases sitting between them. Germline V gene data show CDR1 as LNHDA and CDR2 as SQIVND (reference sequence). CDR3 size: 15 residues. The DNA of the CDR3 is TGTGCCAGTAGTGCGACGACAGGCTGGGCCTACGAGCAGTACTTC. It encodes CASSATTGWAYEQYF.

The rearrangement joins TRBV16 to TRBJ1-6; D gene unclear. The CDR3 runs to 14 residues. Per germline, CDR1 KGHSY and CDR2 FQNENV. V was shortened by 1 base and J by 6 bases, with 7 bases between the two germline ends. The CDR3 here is CASSQFTGNSPLHF. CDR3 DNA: TGTGCCAGCAGCCAATTCACCGGTAATTCACCCCTCCACTTT.

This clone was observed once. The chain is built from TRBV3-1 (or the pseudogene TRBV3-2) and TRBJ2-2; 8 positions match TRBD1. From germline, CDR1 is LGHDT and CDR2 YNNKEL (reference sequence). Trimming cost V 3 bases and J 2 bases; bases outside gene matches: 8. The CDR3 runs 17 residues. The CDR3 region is CASSHLAGTGNTGELFF. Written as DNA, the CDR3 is TGTGCCAGCAGCCATTTGGCCGGGACAGGCAACACCGGGGAGCTGTTTTTT.

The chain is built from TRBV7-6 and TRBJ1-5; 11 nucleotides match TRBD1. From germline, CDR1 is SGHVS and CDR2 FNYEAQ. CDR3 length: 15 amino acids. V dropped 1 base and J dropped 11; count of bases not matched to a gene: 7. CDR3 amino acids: CASSLGDRGDWTQHF. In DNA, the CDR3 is TGTGCCAGCAGCTTAGGGGACAGGGGGGACTGGACCCAGCATTTT. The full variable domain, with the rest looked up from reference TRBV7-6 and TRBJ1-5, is GAGVSQSPRYKVTKRGQDVALRCDPISGHVSLYWYRQALGQGPEFLTYFNYEAQQDKSGLPNDRFSAERPEGSISTLTIQRTEQRDSAMYRCASSLGDRGDWTQHFGDGTRLSIL.

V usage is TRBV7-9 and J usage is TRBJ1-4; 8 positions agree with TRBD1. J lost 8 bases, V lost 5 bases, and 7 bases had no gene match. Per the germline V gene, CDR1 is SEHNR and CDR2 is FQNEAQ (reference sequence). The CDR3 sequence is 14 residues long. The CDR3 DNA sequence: TGTGCCAGCAGCGCGGACAGGGCGAGGGAAAAACTGTTTTTT. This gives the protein CASSADRAREKLFF.

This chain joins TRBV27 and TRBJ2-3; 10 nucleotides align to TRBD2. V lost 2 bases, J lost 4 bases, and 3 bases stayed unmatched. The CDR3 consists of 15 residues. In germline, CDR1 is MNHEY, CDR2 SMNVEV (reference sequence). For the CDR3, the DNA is TGTGCCAGCAGTTTAGGCCTAGCGGGAGCAGATACGCAGTATTTT. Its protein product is CASSLGLAGADTQYF.

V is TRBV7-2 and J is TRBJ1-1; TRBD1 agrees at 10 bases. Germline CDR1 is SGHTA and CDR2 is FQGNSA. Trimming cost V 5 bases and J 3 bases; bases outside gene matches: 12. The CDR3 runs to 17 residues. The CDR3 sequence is CASSAAGTGVPYTEAFF. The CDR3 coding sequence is TGTGCCAGCAGCGCTGCCGGGACAGGGGTACCTTACACTGAAGCTTTCTTT.

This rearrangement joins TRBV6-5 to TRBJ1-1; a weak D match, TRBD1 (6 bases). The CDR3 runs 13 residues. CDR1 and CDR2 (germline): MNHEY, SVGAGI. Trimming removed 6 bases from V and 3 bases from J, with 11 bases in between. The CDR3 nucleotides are TGTGCCAGCAGCCGGCAGGGGTACACTGAAGCTTTCTTT. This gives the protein CASSRQGYTEAFF.

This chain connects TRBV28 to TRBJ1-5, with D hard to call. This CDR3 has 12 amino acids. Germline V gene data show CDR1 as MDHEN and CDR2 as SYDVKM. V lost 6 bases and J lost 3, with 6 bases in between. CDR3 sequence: CASRRDNQPQHF. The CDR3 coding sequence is TGTGCCAGCAGGCGGGACAATCAGCCCCAGCATTTT.

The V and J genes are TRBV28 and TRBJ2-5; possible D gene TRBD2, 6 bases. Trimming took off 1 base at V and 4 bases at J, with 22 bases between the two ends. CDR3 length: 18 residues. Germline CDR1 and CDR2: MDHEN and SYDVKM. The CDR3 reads CASSLSSPGSYGRETQYF. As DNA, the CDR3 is TGTGCCAGCAGTTTATCATCCCCGGGGTCCTACGGGAGAGAGACCCAGTACTTC.

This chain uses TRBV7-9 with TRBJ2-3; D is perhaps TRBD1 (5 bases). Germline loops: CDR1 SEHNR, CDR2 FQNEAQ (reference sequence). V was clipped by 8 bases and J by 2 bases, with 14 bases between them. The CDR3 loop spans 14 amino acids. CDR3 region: CASLQGVDTDTQYF. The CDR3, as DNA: TGTGCCAGCTTGCAAGGGGTTGACACAGATACGCAGTATTTT.

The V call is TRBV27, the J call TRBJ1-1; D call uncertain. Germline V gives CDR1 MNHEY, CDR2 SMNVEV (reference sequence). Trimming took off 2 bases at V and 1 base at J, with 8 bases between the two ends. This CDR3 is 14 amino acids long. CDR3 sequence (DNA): TGTGCCAGCAGTTTAGGAGGAGCGAACACTGAAGCTTTCTTT. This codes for CASSLGGANTEAFF.

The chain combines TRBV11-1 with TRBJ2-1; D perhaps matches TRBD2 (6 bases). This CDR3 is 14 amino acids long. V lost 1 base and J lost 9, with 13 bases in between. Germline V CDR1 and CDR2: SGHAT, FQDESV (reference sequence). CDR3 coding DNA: TGTGCCAGCAGCTTAGTATGGCGGGAAGGTGAGCAGTTCTTC. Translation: CASSLVWREGEQFF.

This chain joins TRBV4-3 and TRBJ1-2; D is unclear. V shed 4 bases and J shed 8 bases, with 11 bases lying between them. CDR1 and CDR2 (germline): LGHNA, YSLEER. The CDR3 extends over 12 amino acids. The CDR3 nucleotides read TGCGCCAGCAGCCCCTCTCGAGGAGGCTACACCTTC. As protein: CASSPSRGGYTF.

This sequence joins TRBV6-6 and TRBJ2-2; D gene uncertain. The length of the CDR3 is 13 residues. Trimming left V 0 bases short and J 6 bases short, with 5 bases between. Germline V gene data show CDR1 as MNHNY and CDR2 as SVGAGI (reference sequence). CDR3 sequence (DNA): TGTGCCAGCAGTTACTCTATTTCCGGGGAGCTGTTTTTT. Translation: CASSYSISGELFF.

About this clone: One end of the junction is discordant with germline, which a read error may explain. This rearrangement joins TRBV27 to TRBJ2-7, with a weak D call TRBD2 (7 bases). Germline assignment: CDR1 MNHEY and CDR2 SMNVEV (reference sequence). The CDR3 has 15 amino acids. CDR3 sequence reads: CASSLWGRGLGEQYF. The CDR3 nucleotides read TGTGCCAGCAGCTTATGGGGGCGGGGGCTTGGGGAGCAGTACTTC.

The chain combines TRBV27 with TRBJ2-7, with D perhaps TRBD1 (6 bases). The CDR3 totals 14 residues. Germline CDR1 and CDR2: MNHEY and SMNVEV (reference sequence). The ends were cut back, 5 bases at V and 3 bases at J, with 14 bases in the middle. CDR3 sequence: CASSPWTASYEQYF. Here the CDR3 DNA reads TGTGCCAGCAGTCCTTGGACAGCGAGCTACGAGCAGTACTTC.

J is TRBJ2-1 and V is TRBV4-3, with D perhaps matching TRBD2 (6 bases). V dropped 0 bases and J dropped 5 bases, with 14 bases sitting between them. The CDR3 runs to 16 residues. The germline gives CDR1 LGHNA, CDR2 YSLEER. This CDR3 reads CASSQDFASVDNEQFF. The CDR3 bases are TGCGCCAGCAGCCAAGATTTCGCTAGCGTAGACAATGAGCAGTTCTTC.

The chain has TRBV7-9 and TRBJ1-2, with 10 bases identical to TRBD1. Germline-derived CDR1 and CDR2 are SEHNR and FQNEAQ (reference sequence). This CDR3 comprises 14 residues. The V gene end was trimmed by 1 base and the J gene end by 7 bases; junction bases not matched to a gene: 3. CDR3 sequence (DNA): TGTGCCAGCAGCTTAGGACAGGGGGCACGTGGCTACACCTTC. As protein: CASSLGQGARGYTF.

CDR3 sequence: CASSPPGELSQPQHF. The CDR3 bases are TGTGCCAGCTCACCACCAGGGGAATTAAGTCAGCCCCAGCATTTT. This sequence joins TRBV18 and TRBJ1-5, with D perhaps TRBD1 (5 bases). V was clipped by 0 bases and J by 6 bases, with 12 bases between them. Germline CDR1 is KGHSH and CDR2 is LQKENI. CDR3 length equals 15 residues.

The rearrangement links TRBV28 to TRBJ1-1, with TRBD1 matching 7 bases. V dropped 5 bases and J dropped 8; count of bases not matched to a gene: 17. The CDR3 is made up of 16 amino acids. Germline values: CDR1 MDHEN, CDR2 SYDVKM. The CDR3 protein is CASSGWARQGGDEAFF. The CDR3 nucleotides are TGTGCCAGCAGTGGTTGGGCCAGACAGGGTGGGGACGAAGCTTTCTTT.

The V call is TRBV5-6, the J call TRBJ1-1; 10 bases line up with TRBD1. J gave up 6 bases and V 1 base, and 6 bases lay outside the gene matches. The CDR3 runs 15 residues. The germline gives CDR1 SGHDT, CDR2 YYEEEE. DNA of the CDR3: TGTGCCAGCAGCTTGTCCTGGGACAGGGGTGCTGAAGCTTTCTTT. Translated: CASSLSWDRGAEAFF.

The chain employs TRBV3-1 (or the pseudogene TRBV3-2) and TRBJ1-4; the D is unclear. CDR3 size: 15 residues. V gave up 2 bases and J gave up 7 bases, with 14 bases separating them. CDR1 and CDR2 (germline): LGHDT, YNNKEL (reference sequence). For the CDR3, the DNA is TGTGCCAGCAGCCAACTAGAGAAGGGAGGTGAAAAACTGTTTTTT. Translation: CASSQLEKGGEKLFF.

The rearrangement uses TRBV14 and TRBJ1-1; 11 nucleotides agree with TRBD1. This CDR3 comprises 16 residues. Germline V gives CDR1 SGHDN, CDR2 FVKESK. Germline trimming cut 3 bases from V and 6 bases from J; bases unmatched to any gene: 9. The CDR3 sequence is CASSHRTGGAVSEAFF. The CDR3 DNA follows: TGTGCCAGCAGCCATAGGACAGGGGGCGCGGTTTCTGAAGCTTTCTTT.

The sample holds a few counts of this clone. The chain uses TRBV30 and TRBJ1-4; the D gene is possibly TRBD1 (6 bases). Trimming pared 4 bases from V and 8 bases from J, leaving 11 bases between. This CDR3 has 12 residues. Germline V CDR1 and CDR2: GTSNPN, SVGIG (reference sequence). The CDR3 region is CAWNRVEEKLFF. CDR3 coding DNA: TGTGCCTGGAACAGGGTTGAGGAAAAACTGTTTTTT.

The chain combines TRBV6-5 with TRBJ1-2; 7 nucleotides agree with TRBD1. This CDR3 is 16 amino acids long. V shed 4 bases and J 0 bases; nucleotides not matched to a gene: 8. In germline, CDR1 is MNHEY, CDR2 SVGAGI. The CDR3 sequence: CASSFTWDSANYGYTF. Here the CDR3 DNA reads TGTGCCAGCAGTTTCACCTGGGACAGCGCTAACTATGGCTACACCTTC.

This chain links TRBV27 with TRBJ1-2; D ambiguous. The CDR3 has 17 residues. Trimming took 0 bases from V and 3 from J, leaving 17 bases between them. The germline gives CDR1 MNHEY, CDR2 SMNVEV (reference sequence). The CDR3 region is CASSLSNTAKDYYGYTF. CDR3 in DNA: TGTGCCAGCAGTTTATCGAATACTGCCAAAGACTACTATGGCTACACCTTC.

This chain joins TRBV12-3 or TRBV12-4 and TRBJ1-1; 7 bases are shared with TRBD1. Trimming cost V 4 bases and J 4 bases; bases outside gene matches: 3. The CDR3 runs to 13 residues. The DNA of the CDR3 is TGTGCCAGCAGTTGGACAGGAGGCACTGAAGCTTTCTTT. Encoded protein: CASSWTGGTEAFF.